This note documents a single T cell receptor beta chain sequence. No antigen is known for it. Investigators isolated RNA and reverse transcribed it into cDNA to act as the sequencing template. Some clones are missing from TCRdb's copy, which holds only in-frame ones; the method was immunoSEQ multiplex PCR. The sample has 100,000 to 150,000 clones; 49% are singletons. The CDR3 has 13 residues. CDR1 and CDR2 from the germline V gene are LNHNV and YYDKDF (reference sequence). Trimming left V 5 bases short and J 1 base short, with 8 bases between. This entry comes from a study of CD8+ T cells in alopecia areata. Study-wide findings and caveats: Resident alphabeta T-cell populations of normal skin are likewise subject to sequencing in scalp samples.

The V call is TRBV15, the J call TRBJ1-2; perhaps TRBD1 as D (5 bases). The TCR sequence derives from a human donor with alopecia areata. Sequenced material: CD8+ T cells sorted from blood, taken at week 0. Here the CDR3 DNA reads TGTGCCACCAGCCGGGACGGTAACTATGGCTACACCTTC. Its protein product is CATSRDGNYGYTF.